The sequence of this T cell receptor beta chain was determined in a study of cytomegalovirus exposure and HLA in healthy donors. Background on the study: A prior study identified 110 million or so unique TCR beta sequences from 200 million or so T cells. Study results and caveats: Despite most TCR sequences being rare, some public TCRs occurred in many donors. Later analysis indicated greater clonal expansion among HLA-associated TCR beta chains than among equally common other chains. Beyond CMV serostatus, there was no information to go on about immune exposure.

This clone was seen only once. The antigen is unknown. CDR3 length: 13 residues. The V segment lost 6 bases and the J segment 6 bases; nucleotides outside the gene matches: 7. Germline V gene lookup returns CDR1 SNHLY and CDR2 FYNNEI. PCR involved 60 Vbeta and 13 Jbeta primers. The method was immunoSEQ multiplex PCR; TCRdb's version includes in-frame clones alone and lacks a portion of them. Counted here are approximately 160,000 clones, 80% occurring once; the ten biggest clones make up approximately 1.8%. The chain employs TRBV2 and TRBJ1-1; 7 bases are shared with TRBD1. Sequencing used PBMCs. The TCR comes from a human donor in good health. Written as DNA, the CDR3 is TGTGCCAGCAGGTTCGACAGGGAGGCTGAAGCTTTCTTT. Translating it yields CASRFDREAEAFF.